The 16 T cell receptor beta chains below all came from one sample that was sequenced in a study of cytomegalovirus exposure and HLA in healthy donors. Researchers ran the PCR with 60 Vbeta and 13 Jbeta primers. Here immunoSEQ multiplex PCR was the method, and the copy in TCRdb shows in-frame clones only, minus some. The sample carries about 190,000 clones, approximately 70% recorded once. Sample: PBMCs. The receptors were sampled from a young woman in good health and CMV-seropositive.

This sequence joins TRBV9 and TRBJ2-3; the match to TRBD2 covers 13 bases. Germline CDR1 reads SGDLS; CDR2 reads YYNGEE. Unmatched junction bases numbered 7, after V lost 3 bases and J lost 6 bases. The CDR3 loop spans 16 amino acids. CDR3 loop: CASSAQTSGRIDTQYF. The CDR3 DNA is TGTGCCAGCAGCGCCCAGACTAGCGGGAGGATCGATACGCAGTATTTT.

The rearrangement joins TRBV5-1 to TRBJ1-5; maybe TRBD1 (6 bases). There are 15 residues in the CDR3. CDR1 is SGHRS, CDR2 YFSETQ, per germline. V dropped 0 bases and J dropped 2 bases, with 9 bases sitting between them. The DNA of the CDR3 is TGCGCCAGCAGCTTGGAGGCAGGGGGCAATCAGCCCCAGCATTTT. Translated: CASSLEAGGNQPQHF.

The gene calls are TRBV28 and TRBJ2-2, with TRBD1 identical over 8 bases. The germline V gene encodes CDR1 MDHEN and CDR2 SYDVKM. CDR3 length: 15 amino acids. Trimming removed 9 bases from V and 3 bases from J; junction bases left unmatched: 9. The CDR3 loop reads CARSGQGRDTGELFF. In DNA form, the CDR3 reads TGTGCCAGGTCTGGACAGGGTCGCGACACCGGGGAGCTGTTTTTT.

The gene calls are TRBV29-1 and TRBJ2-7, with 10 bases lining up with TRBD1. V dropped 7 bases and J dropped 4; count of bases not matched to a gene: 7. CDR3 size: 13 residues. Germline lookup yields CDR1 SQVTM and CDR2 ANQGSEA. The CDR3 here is CSARTGGGYEQYF. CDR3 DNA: TGCAGCGCGCGGACAGGGGGGGGATACGAGCAGTACTTC.

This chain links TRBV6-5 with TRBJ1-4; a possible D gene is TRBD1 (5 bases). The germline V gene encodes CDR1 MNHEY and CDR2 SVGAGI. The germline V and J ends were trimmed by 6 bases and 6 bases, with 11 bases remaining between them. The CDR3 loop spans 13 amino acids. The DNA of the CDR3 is TGTGCCAGCAGCCTACAGGTTTATGAAAAACTGTTTTTT. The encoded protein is CASSLQVYEKLFF.

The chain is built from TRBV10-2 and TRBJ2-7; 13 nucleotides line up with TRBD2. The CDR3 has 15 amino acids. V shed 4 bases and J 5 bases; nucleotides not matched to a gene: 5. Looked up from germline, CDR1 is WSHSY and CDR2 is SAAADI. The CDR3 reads CASSGRTSGSNEQYF. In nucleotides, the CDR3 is TGCGCCAGCAGTGGTAGGACTAGCGGGAGTAACGAGCAGTACTTC.

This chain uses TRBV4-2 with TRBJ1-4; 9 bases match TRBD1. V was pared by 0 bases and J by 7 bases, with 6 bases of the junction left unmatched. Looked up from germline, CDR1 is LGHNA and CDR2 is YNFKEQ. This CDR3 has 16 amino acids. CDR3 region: CASSQEGQGRGEKLFF. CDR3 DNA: TGTGCCAGCAGCCAAGAAGGACAGGGGCGGGGTGAAAAACTGTTTTTT.

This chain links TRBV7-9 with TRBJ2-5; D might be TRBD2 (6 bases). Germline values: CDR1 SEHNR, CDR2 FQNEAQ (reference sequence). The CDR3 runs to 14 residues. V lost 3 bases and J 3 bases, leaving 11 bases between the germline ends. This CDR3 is CASSLEGVEETQYF. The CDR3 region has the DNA TGTGCCAGCAGCTTGGAGGGAGTGGAAGAGACCCAGTACTTC.

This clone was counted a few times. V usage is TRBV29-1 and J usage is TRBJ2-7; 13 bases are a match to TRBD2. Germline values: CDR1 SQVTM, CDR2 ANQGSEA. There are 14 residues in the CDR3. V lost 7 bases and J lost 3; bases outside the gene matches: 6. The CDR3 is CSAKRTSGSYEQYF. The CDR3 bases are TGCAGCGCCAAACGGACTAGCGGGAGCTACGAGCAGTACTTC.

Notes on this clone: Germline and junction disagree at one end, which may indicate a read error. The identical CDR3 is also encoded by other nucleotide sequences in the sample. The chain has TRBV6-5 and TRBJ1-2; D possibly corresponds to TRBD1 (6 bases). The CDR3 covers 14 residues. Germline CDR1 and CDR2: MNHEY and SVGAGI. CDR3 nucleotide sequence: TGCGCCAGCAGTTACGCAGGGGTTGGGGAGGGCTACACCTTC. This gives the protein CASSYAGVGEGYTF.

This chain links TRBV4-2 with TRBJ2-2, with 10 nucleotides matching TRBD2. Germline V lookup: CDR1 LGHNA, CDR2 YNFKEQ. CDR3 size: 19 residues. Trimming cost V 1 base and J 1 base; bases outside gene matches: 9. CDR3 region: CASSQGRASGSLNTGELFF. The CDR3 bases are TGTGCCAGCAGCCAAGGGAGGGCTAGCGGGAGCCTGAACACCGGGGAGCTGTTTTTT.

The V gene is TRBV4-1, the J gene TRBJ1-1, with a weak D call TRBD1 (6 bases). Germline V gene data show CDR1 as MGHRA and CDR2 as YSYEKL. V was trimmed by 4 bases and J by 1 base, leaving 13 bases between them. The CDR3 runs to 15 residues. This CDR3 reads CASSRSGQRNTEAFF. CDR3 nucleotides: TGCGCCAGCAGCCGATCTGGACAGCGGAACACTGAAGCTTTCTTT.

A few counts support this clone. DNA of the CDR3: TGTGCCAGCAGTGGGTCACTTCCCACAGATACGCAGTATTTT. It specifies CASSGSLPTDTQYF. The V gene is TRBV6-1, the J gene TRBJ2-3; D uncertain. The CDR3 length is 14 residues. V was trimmed by 4 bases and J by 2 bases, leaving 10 bases between them. CDR1 and CDR2 (germline): MNHNS, SASEGT.

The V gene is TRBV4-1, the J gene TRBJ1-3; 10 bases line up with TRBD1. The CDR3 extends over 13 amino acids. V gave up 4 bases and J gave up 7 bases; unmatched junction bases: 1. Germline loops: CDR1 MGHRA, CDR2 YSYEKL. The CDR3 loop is CASSRGQGNTIYF. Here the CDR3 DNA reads TGCGCCAGCAGCCGGGGACAGGGGAACACCATATATTTT.

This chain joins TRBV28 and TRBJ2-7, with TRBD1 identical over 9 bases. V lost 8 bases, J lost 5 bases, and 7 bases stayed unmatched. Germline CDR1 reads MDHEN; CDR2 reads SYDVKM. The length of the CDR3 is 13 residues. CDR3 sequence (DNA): TGTGCCAGCGGGAACAGGGGGCGGCACGAGCAGTACTTC. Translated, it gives CASGNRGRHEQYF.

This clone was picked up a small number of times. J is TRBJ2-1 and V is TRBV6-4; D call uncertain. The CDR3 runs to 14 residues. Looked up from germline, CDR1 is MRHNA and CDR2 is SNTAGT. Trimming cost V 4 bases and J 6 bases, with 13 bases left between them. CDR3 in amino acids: CASSVSLEVNEQFF. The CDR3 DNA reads TGTGCCAGCAGTGTGAGCCTAGAGGTCAATGAGCAGTTCTTC.